These 24 T cell receptor beta chains came from one sample sequenced in a study of OX40 agonist ivuxolimab in advanced cancers. Generated by immunoSEQ multiplex PCR, the TCRdb table keeps only in-frame clones and is missing some. The repertoire consists of tens of thousands of clones, with around 86% occurring once and the leading ten covering less than 0.4%. The source was CD4+ or CD8+ T cells sorted from blood, collected in a trial of the OX40 agonist ivuxolimab. The receptors were sampled from an adult with an advanced solid tumor such as melanoma, head and neck, liver or kidney cancer.

In its sample, this clone was seen a few times. This sequence joins TRBV28 and TRBJ1-2; 8 nucleotides line up with TRBD1. V dropped 5 bases and J dropped 9; count of bases not matched to a gene: 11. CDR3 length equals 14 residues. The germline CDR1 and CDR2 sequences are MDHEN and SYDVKM. CDR3 sequence (DNA): TGTGCCAGCAGTGGCGGACAGGGTATTAATAGCTACACCTTC. Encoded protein: CASSGGQGINSYTF.

The chain links TRBV5-1 to TRBJ1-1; TRBD1 agrees at 9 bases. From germline, CDR1 is SGHRS and CDR2 YFSETQ. Unmatched junction bases numbered 10, after V lost 4 bases and J lost 9 bases. CDR3 length: 14 residues. The CDR3 here is CASSPQGQGTQAFF. For the CDR3, the DNA is TGCGCCAGCAGCCCTCAGGGACAGGGTACCCAAGCTTTCTTT.

This chain joins TRBV23-1 and TRBJ1-2; 8 bases align to TRBD1. TRBV23-1 carries the ORF label, with uncertain function. The CDR3 runs to 14 residues. V gave up 6 bases and J gave up 4 bases; unmatched junction bases: 7. The CDR3 loop reads CASRRTGTAYGYTF. The CDR3, as DNA: TGCGCCAGCAGAAGGACAGGGACGGCCTATGGCTACACCTTC.

The rearrangement uses TRBV29-1 and TRBJ1-2; 9 positions agree with TRBD1. Germline CDR1 SQVTM, CDR2 ANQGSEA. The CDR3 sequence is 15 residues long. J lost 4 bases, V lost 7 bases, and 13 bases had no gene match. CDR3 sequence: CSAGQRTGETYGYTF. The CDR3 DNA is TGCAGCGCCGGACAAAGGACAGGGGAGACCTATGGCTACACCTTC.

J is TRBJ2-7 and V is TRBV28; tentatively, D is TRBD1 or TRBD2 (5 bases each). Trimming left V 5 bases short and J 3 bases short, with 5 bases between. The CDR3 is made up of 11 amino acids. From germline, CDR1 is MDHEN and CDR2 SYDVKM. CDR3: CASSGGYEQYV. The CDR3 nucleotides read TGTGCCAGCAGTGGGGGCTACGAGCAGTACGTC.

The chain joins TRBV4-2 to TRBJ2-3; no firm D call. The CDR3 sequence is 13 residues long. The V end was cut by 0 bases, the J end by 1 base, with 2 bases between. CDR1 and CDR2 from the germline V gene are LGHNA and YNFKEQ. In DNA, the CDR3 is TGTGCCAGCAGCCAAGATCGCACAGATACGCAGTATTTT. Translated: CASSQDRTDTQYF.

J is TRBJ2-1 and V is TRBV5-1, with D perhaps TRBD1 (6 bases). Trimming pared 0 bases from V and 6 bases from J, leaving 10 bases between. The CDR3 is 14 residues long. Germline V gene lookup returns CDR1 SGHRS and CDR2 YFSETQ. The CDR3 DNA reads TGCGCCAGCAGCTTGGGGACAGATCCCAATGAGCAGTTCTTC. Translation: CASSLGTDPNEQFF.

The chain combines TRBV6-6 with TRBJ2-1; TRBD1 agrees at 7 bases. In germline, CDR1 is MNHNY, CDR2 SVGAGI (reference sequence). The CDR3 has 13 residues. Trimming removed 2 bases from V and 9 bases from J; junction bases left unmatched: 4. CDR3 sequence: CASSYGRGSEQFF. CDR3 bases: TGTGCCAGCAGTTACGGCAGGGGGAGTGAGCAGTTCTTC.

CDR3 sequence: CASSELGRGGSTDTQYF. The CDR3 coding sequence is TGTGCCAGCAGTGAACTGGGGCGGGGGGGTAGCACAGATACGCAGTATTTT. The chain couples TRBV2 to TRBJ2-3; TRBD2 aligns across 9 bases. This CDR3 contains 17 residues. Germline V lookup: CDR1 SNHLY, CDR2 FYNNEI. The ends lost 2 bases at V and 0 bases at J; junction bases unmatched: 6.

This sequence joins TRBV6-5 and TRBJ1-1; no firm D call. The CDR3 extends over 13 amino acids. The germline CDR1 and CDR2 sequences are MNHEY and SVGAGI. Trimming removed 5 bases from V and 4 bases from J, with 11 bases in between. The CDR3 bases are TGTGCCAGCAGTCCGGGCTACCTCACTGAAGCTTTCTTT. It codes for CASSPGYLTEAFF.

The chain carries TRBV7-9 and TRBJ2-6; the D is unclear. V lost 4 bases and J 0 bases, leaving 7 bases between the germline ends. In germline, CDR1 is SEHNR, CDR2 FQNEAQ (reference sequence). This CDR3 spans 15 amino acids. Here the CDR3 DNA reads TGTGCCAGCAGCTCCACAGTCTCTGGGGCCAACGTCCTGACTTTC. This encodes CASSSTVSGANVLTF.

This chain joins TRBV2 and TRBJ2-7; 7 bases agree with TRBD1. The CDR3 covers 14 residues. Germline V gene lookup returns CDR1 SNHLY and CDR2 FYNNEI. J lost 4 bases, V lost 6 bases, and 9 bases had no gene match. Written as DNA, the CDR3 is TGTGCCAGCAGAAGAGGGACAGTCGGATACGAGCAGTACTTC. It codes for CASRRGTVGYEQYF.

V is TRBV6-5 and J is TRBJ1-6; D remains ambiguous. V dropped 2 bases and J dropped 9 bases, with 5 bases sitting between them. CDR1 and CDR2 from the germline V gene are MNHEY and SVGAGI. The CDR3 totals 12 residues. CDR3 region: CASSYGVSPLHF. In nucleotides, the CDR3 is TGTGCCAGCAGTTACGGGGTTTCACCCCTCCACTTT.

The table lists this clone with a few counts. This chain connects TRBV2 to TRBJ2-2; a weak D match, TRBD2 (6 bases). CDR1 and CDR2 (germline): SNHLY, FYNNEI. CDR3 size: 14 residues. The V gene lost 4 bases and the J gene lost 5 bases, with 11 bases spanning the gap. CDR3 region: CASSGQAGTGELFF. Here the CDR3 DNA reads TGTGCCAGCAGTGGTCAGGCGGGGACCGGGGAGCTGTTTTTT.

The count of this clone is one. The chain links TRBV7-6 to TRBJ1-5, with D unresolved. Germline-derived CDR1 and CDR2 are SGHVS and FNYEAQ. The CDR3 runs to 15 residues. The V end was cut by 2 bases, the J end by 2 bases, with 10 bases between. The CDR3 region is CASSLSSGGNQPQHF. Here the CDR3 DNA reads TGTGCCAGCAGCTTATCCTCAGGTGGCAATCAGCCCCAGCATTTT.

This clone was recorded only once. The CDR3 region has the DNA TGTGCCAGCAGCTTCTCCGGCCAGCGAGATACGCAGTATTTT. It is translated as CASSFSGQRDTQYF. The chain combines TRBV7-2 with TRBJ2-3, with D hard to call. V dropped 3 bases and J dropped 5 bases, with 12 bases sitting between them. This CDR3 is 14 amino acids long. The germline CDR1 and CDR2 sequences are SGHTA and FQGNSA.

The J gene is TRBJ2-6, the V gene TRBV19; TRBD1 matches 11 bases. Germline loops: CDR1 LNHDA, CDR2 SQIVND (reference sequence). V shed 1 base, J shed 0 bases, and the junction held 5 bases outside the gene matches. This CDR3 is built from 19 residues. CDR3 bases: TGTGCCAGTAGTATAGGAGTGGGGACAGGGGGCTCTGGGGCCAACGTCCTGACTTTC. Translated, it gives CASSIGVGTGGSGANVLTF.

The chain carries TRBV2 and TRBJ1-1; D call uncertain. The V end was cut by 6 bases, the J end by 2 bases, with 13 bases between. Germline CDR1 SNHLY, CDR2 FYNNEI. The CDR3 has 14 amino acids. CDR3 in DNA: TGTGCCAGCAGCACTGGGCCCCTAAACACTGAAGCTTTCTTT. Encoded protein: CASSTGPLNTEAFF.

J is TRBJ2-7 and V is TRBV5-5; 7 bases line up with TRBD1. The CDR3 is 14 residues long. V lost 1 base, J lost 2 bases, and 3 bases stayed unmatched. Looked up from germline, CDR1 is SGHKS and CDR2 is YYEKEE (reference sequence). The DNA of the CDR3 is TGTGCCAGCAGCTTGCTGGGACAGCCCTACGAGCAGTACGTC. It codes for CASSLLGQPYEQYV.

The chain couples TRBV18 to TRBJ1-2; TRBD1 is a possible D gene (5 bases). Between the trimmed V and J ends, which lost 1 base and 9 bases, there was a span of 9 bases. The germline V gene has CDR1 KGHSH and CDR2 LQKENI. This CDR3 is built from 12 residues. CDR3 sequence: CASSPQDTSYTF. CDR3 sequence (DNA): TGTGCCAGCTCACCACAGGACACCAGCTACACCTTC.

The rearrangement uses TRBV27 and TRBJ1-6; the match to TRBD1 covers 9 bases. Germline V lookup: CDR1 MNHEY, CDR2 SMNVEV (reference sequence). The V and J ends lost 7 bases and 9 bases, in that order; junction bases with no gene match: 7. This CDR3 comprises 14 residues. CDR3 region: CASNSRDRVSPLHF. The DNA of the CDR3 is TGTGCCAGCAACTCACGGGACAGGGTTTCACCCCTCCACTTT.

The chain couples TRBV7-2 to TRBJ2-5; maybe TRBD2 (6 bases). The DNA end is more similar to TRBJ2-7, so the J call may be wrong. CDR3 length equals 16 residues. Germline V gene data show CDR1 as SGHTA and CDR2 as FQGNSA. For the CDR3, the DNA is TGTGCCAGCAGCTTAGCCACAGGAGGGTCGGCATACGAGCAGTACTTC. This gives the protein CASSLATGGSAYEQYF.

V and J are TRBV2 and TRBJ1-5; 9 positions match TRBD1. The length of the CDR3 is 13 residues. Germline V gene lookup returns CDR1 SNHLY and CDR2 FYNNEI. Trimming removed 5 bases from V and 5 bases from J; junction bases left unmatched: 1. As DNA, the CDR3 is TGTGCCAGCAGTCGGGACAGGGATCAGCCCCAGCATTTT. Amino acids: CASSRDRDQPQHF.

This clone was seen a few times. The chain joins TRBV7-2 to TRBJ1-5; D might be TRBD1 (5 bases). Germline V gene sequence: CDR1 SGHTA, CDR2 FQGNSA. Trimming stripped 2 bases from V and 0 bases from J, with 8 bases between. The CDR3 is 15 residues long. CDR3 in amino acids: CASSLKGNSNQPQHF. Here the CDR3 DNA reads TGTGCCAGCAGCTTAAAGGGGAATAGCAATCAGCCCCAGCATTTT.